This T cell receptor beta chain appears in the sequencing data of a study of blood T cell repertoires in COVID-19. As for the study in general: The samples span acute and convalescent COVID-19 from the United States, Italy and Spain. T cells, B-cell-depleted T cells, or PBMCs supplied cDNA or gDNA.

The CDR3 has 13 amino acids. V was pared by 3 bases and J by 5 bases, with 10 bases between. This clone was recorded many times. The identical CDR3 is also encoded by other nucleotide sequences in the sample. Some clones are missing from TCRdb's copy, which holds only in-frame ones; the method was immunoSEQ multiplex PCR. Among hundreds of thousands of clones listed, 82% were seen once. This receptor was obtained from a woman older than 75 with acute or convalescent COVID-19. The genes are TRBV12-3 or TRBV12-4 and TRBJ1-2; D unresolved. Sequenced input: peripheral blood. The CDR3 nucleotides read TGTGCCAGCAGTTTTGGTCGCGGATATGGCTACACCTTC. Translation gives CASSFGRGYGYTF.